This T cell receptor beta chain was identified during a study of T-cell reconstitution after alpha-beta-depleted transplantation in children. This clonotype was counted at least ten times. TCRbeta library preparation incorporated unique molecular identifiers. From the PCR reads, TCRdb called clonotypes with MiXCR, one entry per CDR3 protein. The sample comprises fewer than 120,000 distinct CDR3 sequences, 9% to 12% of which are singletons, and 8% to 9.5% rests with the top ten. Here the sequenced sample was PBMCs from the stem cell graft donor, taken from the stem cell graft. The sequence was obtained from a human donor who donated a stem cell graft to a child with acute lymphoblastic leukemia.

The CDR3 sequence: CASTPERLAGAGTQYF. DNA of the CDR3: TGTGCCAGCACCCCTGAGCGACTAGCGGGAGCGGGTACGCAGTATTTT. This sequence joins TRBV7-8 and TRBJ2-3; 12 bases line up with TRBD2. The junction had 13 bases not matched to a gene; V was cut back by 7 bases and J by 8 bases. CDR1 SGHVS and CDR2 FQNEAQ come from the germline V gene. The CDR3 has 16 amino acids.